The subject of this entry is one TCR beta chain. Its antigen is unknown. No per-base quality is available; no much larger clone lies one base away. The data stem from a study of control samples from healthy donors and cancer patients (dated by TCRdb to 2018 to 2021). Libraries came from the immunoSEQ multiplex PCR assay. Held by TCRdb, this immuneACCESS table contains in-frame sequences only and omits some clones. Under half of the omission traces to an unresolved V gene where checked; the cause of the rest is unknown. The sample yields approximately 130,000 clones; more than 70% were counted once. The ten largest clonotypes hold 40% of the sample. The sequenced sample consisted of blood. The receptor's source is a man aged 50-59 years in good health.

The nucleotide sequence is TGTGCCACCAGTGATCACCACCAAGAGACCCAGTACTTC. It encodes CATSDHHQETQYF. The sequence joins TRBV24-1 to TRBJ2-5; a confident D gene designation cannot be given. For CDR1 and CDR2, the germline V gene lists KGHDR and SFDVKD. Its CDR3 holds 13 amino acids, cysteine through phenylalanine. Just the 39-base CDR3 DNA is kept, in frame starting at base 1. Between the V and J ends, shortened by 3 bases and 0 bases respectively, the junction contains 4 bases.